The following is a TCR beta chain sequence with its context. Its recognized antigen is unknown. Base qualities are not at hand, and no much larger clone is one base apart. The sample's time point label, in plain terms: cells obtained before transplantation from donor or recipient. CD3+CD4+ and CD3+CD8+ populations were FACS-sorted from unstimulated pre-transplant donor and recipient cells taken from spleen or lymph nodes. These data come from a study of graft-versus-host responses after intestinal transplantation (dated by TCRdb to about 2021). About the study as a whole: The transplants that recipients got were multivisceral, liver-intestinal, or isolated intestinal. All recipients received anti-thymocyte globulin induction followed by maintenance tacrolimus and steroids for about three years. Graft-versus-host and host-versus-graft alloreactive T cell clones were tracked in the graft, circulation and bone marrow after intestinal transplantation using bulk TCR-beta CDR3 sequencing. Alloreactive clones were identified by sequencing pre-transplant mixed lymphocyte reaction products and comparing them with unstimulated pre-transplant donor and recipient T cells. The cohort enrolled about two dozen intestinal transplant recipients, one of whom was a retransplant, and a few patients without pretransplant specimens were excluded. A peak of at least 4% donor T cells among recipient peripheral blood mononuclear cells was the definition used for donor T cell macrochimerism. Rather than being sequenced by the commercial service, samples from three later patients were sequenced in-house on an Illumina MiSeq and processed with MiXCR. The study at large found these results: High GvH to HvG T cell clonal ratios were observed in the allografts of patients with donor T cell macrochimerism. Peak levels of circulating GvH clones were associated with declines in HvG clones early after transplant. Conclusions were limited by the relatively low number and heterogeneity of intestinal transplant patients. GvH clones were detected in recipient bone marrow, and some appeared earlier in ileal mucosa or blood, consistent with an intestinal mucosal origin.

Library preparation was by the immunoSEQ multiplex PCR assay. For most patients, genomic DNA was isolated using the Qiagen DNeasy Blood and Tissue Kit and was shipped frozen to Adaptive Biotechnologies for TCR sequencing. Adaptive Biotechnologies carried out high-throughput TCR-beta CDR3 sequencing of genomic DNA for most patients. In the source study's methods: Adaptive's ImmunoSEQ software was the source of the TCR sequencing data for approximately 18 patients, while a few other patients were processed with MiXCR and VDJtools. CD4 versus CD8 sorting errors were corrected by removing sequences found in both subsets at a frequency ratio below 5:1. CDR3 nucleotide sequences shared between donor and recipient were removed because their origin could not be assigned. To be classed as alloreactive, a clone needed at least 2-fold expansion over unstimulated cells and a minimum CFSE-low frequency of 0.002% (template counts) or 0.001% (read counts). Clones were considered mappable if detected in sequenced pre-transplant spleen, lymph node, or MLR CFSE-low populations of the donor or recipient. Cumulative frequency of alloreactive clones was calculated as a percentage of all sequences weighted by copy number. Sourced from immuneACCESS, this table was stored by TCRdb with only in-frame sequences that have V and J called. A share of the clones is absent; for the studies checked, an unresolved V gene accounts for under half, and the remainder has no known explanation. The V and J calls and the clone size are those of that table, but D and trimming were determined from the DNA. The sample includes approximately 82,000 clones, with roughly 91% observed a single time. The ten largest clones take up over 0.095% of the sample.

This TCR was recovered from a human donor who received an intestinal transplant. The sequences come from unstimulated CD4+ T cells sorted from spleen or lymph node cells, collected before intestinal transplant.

For the CDR3, the sequence is CASSPASSGNTIYF. At the DNA level, the sequence is TGTGCCAGCAGCCCCGCCAGCTCTGGAAACACCATATATTTT. Here the chain combines TRBV9 and TRBJ1-3; the D gene lacks a confident call. Measured from the cysteine to the phenylalanine, the CDR3 is 14 residues long. Only the CDR3 region is kept as DNA, spanning 42 bases read in frame from base 1. V loses 4 bases of germline sequence and J loses 0 bases, and the interval between the two ends is 8 bases. CDR1 and CDR2, per the germline V gene, are SGDLS and YYNGEE.